Below are 20 T cell receptor beta chains sequenced from a single sample in a study of metastatic and nonmetastatic thyroid tumors. MiXCR reprocessed the PCR reads for TCRdb. The table includes around 16,000 clones, 25% detected once. Ahead of thyroid surgery, no patient had received treatment of any kind. Sample: blood. The source is a male donor with papillary thyroid cancer or a benign thyroid nodule (not recorded which). Some clones in this sample may be carry-over from other donors' samples.

This clone was detected ten times or more. This chain links TRBV2 with TRBJ2-3; D might be TRBD1 or TRBD2, each matching 5 bases. CDR1 and CDR2 from the germline V gene are SNHLY and FYNNEI. The CDR3 has 14 residues. Trimming removed 8 bases from V and 2 bases from J, with 14 bases in between. The chain's CDR3 is CASAGADYTDTQYF. The DNA of the CDR3 is TGTGCCAGCGCCGGGGCAGATTACACAGATACGCAGTATTTT.

This clone was recorded a few times. An end of the junction differs from the germline gene, which may be a read error. CDR3 protein: CACSRDRSLGDQETQYF. CDR3 in DNA: TGTGCCTGCAGTCGGGACCGGTCTCTTGGGGACCAAGAGACCCAGTACTTC. The V and J genes are TRBV6-2 or TRBV6-3 and TRBJ2-5, with D perhaps matching TRBD1 or TRBD2 (5 bases each). There are 17 residues in the CDR3. Germline V gene data show CDR1 as MNHEY and CDR2 as SVGEGT.

This clone occurred many times. The chain joins TRBV7-8 to TRBJ1-1, with no clear D. This CDR3 region has 14 residues. The V and J ends lost 1 base and 3 bases respectively, with 9 bases between them. The germline V gene encodes CDR1 SGHVS and CDR2 FQNEAQ. The CDR3 coding sequence is TGTGCCAGCAGCTTAGGCCTCCCCTACACTGAAGCTTTCTTT. The encoded protein is CASSLGLPYTEAFF.

With respect to this clone: A read error is possible here, since a much larger clone lies one base away. The chain carries TRBV5-4 and TRBJ2-5; a weak D match, TRBD1 (6 bases). Trimming left V 0 bases short and J 4 bases short, with 13 bases between. Germline V lookup: CDR1 SGHNT, CDR2 YYREEE (reference sequence). CDR3 length: 15 amino acids. The CDR3 spells CASSLGGTWGETQYF. The CDR3 nucleotides read TGTGCCAGCAGCTTGGGTGGGACATGGGGAGAGACCCAGTACTTC.

This clone has a count of ten or more. The chain is built from TRBV19 and TRBJ1-4; D is undetermined. Germline loops: CDR1 LNHDA, CDR2 SQIVND (reference sequence). V was clipped by 1 base and J by 9 bases, with 6 bases between them. The CDR3 sequence is 12 residues long. The CDR3 loop is CASSIGGQKLFF. CDR3 bases: TGTGCCAGTAGTATAGGTGGGCAAAAACTGTTTTTT.

In its sample, this clone is medium-sized (0.01 to 0.1%). V gene TRBV24-1 combines with J gene TRBJ2-1, with 11 bases fitting TRBD2. Unmatched junction bases numbered 9, after V lost 3 bases and J lost 9 bases. The germline V gene has CDR1 KGHDR and CDR2 SFDVKD. The CDR3 contains 16 residues. In DNA, the CDR3 is TGTGCCACCAGTGATCGACTAGCGGGACTCGGTAGTGAGCAGTTCTTC. This sequence encodes CATSDRLAGLGSEQFF.

This clone appeared a few times. The gene calls are TRBV20-1 and TRBJ2-7; D perhaps matches TRBD2 (5 bases). The CDR3 is 16 residues long. Germline lookup yields CDR1 DFQATT and CDR2 SNEGSKA (reference sequence). V lost 0 bases to trimming and J lost 3 bases, with 18 bases between them. CDR3 nucleotide sequence: TGCAGTGCTAGAGATTTTAAAAGTAGTACTAGCTACGAGCAGTACTTC. Translation gives CSARDFKSSTSYEQYF.

This chain connects TRBV12-3 or TRBV12-4 to TRBJ2-1; D not certain. The V end lost 3 bases, the J end lost 9 bases, and 15 bases lay between the germline ends. The CDR3 extends over 14 amino acids. The CDR3 spells CASSFPGRWAEQFF. CDR3 coding DNA: TGTGCCAGCAGTTTCCCCGGCAGGTGGGCTGAGCAGTTCTTC.

The V gene is TRBV7-3, the J gene TRBJ2-1; 7 positions match TRBD2. The trim removed 6 bases at V and 7 bases at J, leaving 9 bases unmatched. The CDR3 is 14 residues long. Germline lookup yields CDR1 SGHTA and CDR2 FQGTGA. CDR3 DNA: TGTGCCAGCAGTCCCCCTGGCGGGAGTAATGAGCAGTTCTTC. It is translated as CASSPPGGSNEQFF. The full variable domain, completed using reference TRBV7-3 and TRBJ2-1, is GAGVSQTPSNKVTEKGKYVELRCDPISGHTALYWYRQSLGQGPEFLIYFQGTGAADDSGLPNDRFFAVRPEGSVSTLKIQRTERGDSAVYLCASSPPGGSNEQFFGPGTRLTVL.

This clone was seen at least ten times. This chain connects TRBV28 to TRBJ2-1; TRBD2 aligns across 11 bases. Germline V lookup: CDR1 MDHEN, CDR2 SYDVKM. The CDR3 length is 15 residues. V was pared by 8 bases and J by 5 bases, with 8 bases of the junction left unmatched. The CDR3 DNA follows: TGTGCCAGCCATAGCGGGGGGGCTGTAAACAATGAGCAGTTCTTC. Amino acid sequence: CASHSGGAVNNEQFF.

In this sample, this clone is medium-sized (0.01 to 0.1%). The V call is TRBV20-1, the J call TRBJ2-3; D ambiguous. The CDR3 is made up of 14 amino acids. Germline CDR1 is DFQATT and CDR2 is SNEGSKA (reference sequence). V lost 1 base, J lost 2 bases, and 10 bases lay in between. The CDR3 DNA is TGCAGTGCTAGAGGCCTAGGCTTCACAGATACGCAGTATTTT. Its protein product is CSARGLGFTDTQYF.

This clone was seen ten or more times. The chain combines TRBV6-1 with TRBJ2-6, with 12 positions matching TRBD1. Germline values: CDR1 MNHNS, CDR2 SASEGT. V gave up 7 bases and J gave up 3 bases; unmatched junction bases: 7. CDR3 length: 17 residues. For the CDR3, the DNA is TGTGCCAGCACTAAGGGACAGGGGGCGCTTGGGGCCAACGTCCTGACTTTC. It specifies CASTKGQGALGANVLTF.

This clone was seen a handful of times. The rearrangement joins TRBV5-1 to TRBJ1-1, with 7 bases matching TRBD1. Trimming cost V 0 bases and J 0 bases; bases outside gene matches: 8. Germline V gene data show CDR1 as SGHRS and CDR2 as YFSETQ. CDR3 size: 17 residues. The CDR3, as DNA: TGCGCCAGCAGCTTGGGCAGGGGGACTTTAATGAACACTGAAGCTTTCTTT. It encodes CASSLGRGTLMNTEAFF. Variable domain in full (rest from reference TRBV5-1 and TRBJ1-1): KAGVTQTPRYLIKTRGQQVTLSCSPISGHRSVSWYQQTPGQGLQFLFEYFSETQRNKGNFPGRFSGRQFSNSRSEMNVSTLELGDSALYLCASSLGRGTLMNTEAFFGQGTRLTVV.

This clone was observed at least ten times. This chain links TRBV28 with TRBJ1-4, with D possibly being TRBD1 (5 bases). The CDR3 contains 13 residues. CDR1 is MDHEN and CDR2 is SYDVKM in the germline V gene. The CDR3 sequence: CAGRDATNEKLFF. CDR3 DNA: TGTGCTGGCAGGGATGCAACTAATGAAAAACTGTTTTTT. Using reference TRBV28 and TRBJ1-4 for the parts outside the CDR3, the full variable domain is DVKVTQSSRYLVKRTGEKVFLECVQDMDHENMFWYRQDPGLGLRLIYFSYDVKMKEKGDIPEGYSVSREKKERFSLILESASTNQTSMYLCAGRDATNEKLFFGSGTQLSVL.

There are many counts of this clone. The genes are TRBV19 and TRBJ2-1, with D unresolved. The length of the CDR3 is 11 residues. Trimming removed 3 bases from V and 8 bases from J, with 5 bases in between. Germline V gene sequence: CDR1 LNHDA, CDR2 SQIVND (reference sequence). CDR3: CASSISYEQFF. The CDR3 DNA follows: TGTGCCAGTAGTATCAGTTATGAGCAGTTCTTC.

This clone counts as medium-sized. The chain carries TRBV20-1 and TRBJ1-2; the D gene is possibly TRBD1 (5 bases). Germline V gene data show CDR1 as DFQATT and CDR2 as SNEGSKA (reference sequence). The CDR3 totals 11 residues. The CDR3 sequence is CSGGANYGYTF. The CDR3 region has the DNA TGCAGCGGTGGGGCGAACTATGGCTACACCTTC.

This clone appeared a few times. The chain is built from TRBV24-1 and TRBJ2-2, with D maybe TRBD1 (6 bases). The CDR3 consists of 14 residues. Germline V gives CDR1 KGHDR, CDR2 SFDVKD. V was shortened by 2 bases and J by 5 bases, with 8 bases between the two germline ends. The CDR3 DNA sequence: TGTGCCACCAGTGATTACAGGGTGACCGGGGAGCTGTTTTTT. Protein: CATSDYRVTGELFF.

This clone was seen only a few times. The rearrangement links TRBV6-1 to TRBJ2-1, with 8 bases fitting TRBD1. V lost 5 bases to trimming and J lost 3 bases; unmatched junction nucleotides: 6. The CDR3 totals 15 residues. In germline, CDR1 is MNHNS, CDR2 SASEGT. CDR3 coding DNA: TGTGCCAGCAGTCGACAGGGGCAAGGCTACAATGAGCAGTTCTTC. It codes for CASSRQGQGYNEQFF.

This clone was counted many times. The V call is TRBV19, the J call TRBJ2-5; 7 bases match TRBD1. V lost 4 bases, J lost 3 bases, and 5 bases stayed unmatched. Germline V gives CDR1 LNHDA, CDR2 SQIVND (reference sequence). The CDR3 length is 14 residues. The CDR3 is CASSRTGTEETQYF. The CDR3 region has the DNA TGTGCCAGTAGTAGAACCGGGACAGAAGAGACCCAGTACTTC.

In its sample, this clone was seen many times. The V and J genes are TRBV5-1 and TRBJ1-4; no clear D gene. The CDR3 has 14 amino acids. Trimming cost V 3 bases and J 5 bases, with 11 bases left between them. Germline lookup yields CDR1 SGHRS and CDR2 YFSETQ. The CDR3 protein is CASSSEPPNEKLFF. DNA for the CDR3: TGCGCCAGCAGCTCGGAACCGCCGAATGAAAAACTGTTTTTT. The full variable domain, rest sourced from reference TRBV5-1 and TRBJ1-4, is KAGVTQTPRYLIKTRGQQVTLSCSPISGHRSVSWYQQTPGQGLQFLFEYFSETQRNKGNFPGRFSGRQFSNSRSEMNVSTLELGDSALYLCASSSEPPNEKLFFGSGTQLSVL.